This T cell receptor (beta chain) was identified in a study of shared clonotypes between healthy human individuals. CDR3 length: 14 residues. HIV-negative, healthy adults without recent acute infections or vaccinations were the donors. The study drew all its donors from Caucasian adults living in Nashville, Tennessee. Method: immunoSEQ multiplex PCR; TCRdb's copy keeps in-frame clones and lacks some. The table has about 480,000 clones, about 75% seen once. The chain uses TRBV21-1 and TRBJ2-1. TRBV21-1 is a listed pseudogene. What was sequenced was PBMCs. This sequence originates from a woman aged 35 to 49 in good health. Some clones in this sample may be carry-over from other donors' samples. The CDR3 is CASSKWTAYNEQFF. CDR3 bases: TGTGCCAGCAGCAAATGGACGGCCTACAATGAGCAGTTCTTC.